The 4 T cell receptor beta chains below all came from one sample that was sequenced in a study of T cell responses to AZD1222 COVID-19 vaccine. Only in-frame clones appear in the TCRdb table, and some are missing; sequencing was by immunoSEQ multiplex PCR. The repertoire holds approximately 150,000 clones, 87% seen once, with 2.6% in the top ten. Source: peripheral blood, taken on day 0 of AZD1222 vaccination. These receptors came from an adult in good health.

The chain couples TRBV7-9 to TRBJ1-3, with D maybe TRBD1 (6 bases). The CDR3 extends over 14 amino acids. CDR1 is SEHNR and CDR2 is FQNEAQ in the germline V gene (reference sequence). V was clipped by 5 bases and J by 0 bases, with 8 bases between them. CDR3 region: CASSPTGSGNTIYF. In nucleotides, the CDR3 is TGTGCCAGCAGCCCGACAGGCTCTGGAAACACCATATATTTT.

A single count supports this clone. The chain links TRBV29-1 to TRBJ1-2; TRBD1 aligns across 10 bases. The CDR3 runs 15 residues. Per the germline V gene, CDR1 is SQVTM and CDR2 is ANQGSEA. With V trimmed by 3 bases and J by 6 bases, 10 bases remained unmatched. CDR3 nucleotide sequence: TGCAGCGTTGATTGGACCGGGACAGGGGTTGATGGCTACACCTTC. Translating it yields CSVDWTGTGVDGYTF. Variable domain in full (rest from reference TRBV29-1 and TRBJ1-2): SAVISQKPSRDICQRGTSLTIQCQVDSQVTMMFWYRQQPGQSLTLIATANQGSEATYESGFVIDKFPISRPNLTFSTLTVSNMSPEDSSIYLCSVDWTGTGVDGYTFGSGTRLTVV.

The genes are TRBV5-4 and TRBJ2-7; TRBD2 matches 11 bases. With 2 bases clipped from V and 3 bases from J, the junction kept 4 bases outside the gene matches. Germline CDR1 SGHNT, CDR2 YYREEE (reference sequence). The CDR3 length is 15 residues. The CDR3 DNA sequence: TGTGCCAGCAGCTTTTCCACTAGCGGGAGCTACGAGCAGTACTTC. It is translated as CASSFSTSGSYEQYF.

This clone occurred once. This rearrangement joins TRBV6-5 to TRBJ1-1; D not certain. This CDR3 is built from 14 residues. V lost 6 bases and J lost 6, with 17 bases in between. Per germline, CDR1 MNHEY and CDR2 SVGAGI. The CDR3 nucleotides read TGTGCCAGCAGCAGAACCGGTGTGATTGCTGAAGCTTTCTTT. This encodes CASSRTGVIAEAFF.